The clone carrying this T cell receptor beta chain was seen a single time. Its antigen is as yet unknown. The sample comes from a study of beta chain features in type 1 diabetes. Overall study context: The study found patients and healthy donors alike in age, gender and cell yields. Whole-study findings and limits: A greater similarity of naive, central memory and Treg TCRB repertoires was seen among patients than among healthy donors. Within each of all four CD4+ subsets, Type 1 diabetes patients had TCRB CDR3s that were moderately but significantly shorter.

The CDR3 length is 14 residues. V lost 7 bases and J lost 0, with 10 bases in between. CDR1 is MNHEY, CDR2 SVGAGI, per germline. What was sequenced were expressed TCRB transcripts, since all of the isolated RNA had been reverse transcribed. Generated by immunoSEQ multiplex PCR, the TCRdb table keeps only in-frame clones and is missing some. The table has about 900,000 clones, under 20% seen once. This TCR came from a woman between 18 and 29 years old in good health. The sample comprised naive CD4+ T cells from blood. This rearrangement joins TRBV6-5 to TRBJ1-5; weak D call: TRBD1 (5 bases). The CDR3 protein is CASNPGYSNQPQHF. DNA of the CDR3: TGTGCCAGCAATCCAGGGTATAGCAATCAGCCCCAGCATTTT.